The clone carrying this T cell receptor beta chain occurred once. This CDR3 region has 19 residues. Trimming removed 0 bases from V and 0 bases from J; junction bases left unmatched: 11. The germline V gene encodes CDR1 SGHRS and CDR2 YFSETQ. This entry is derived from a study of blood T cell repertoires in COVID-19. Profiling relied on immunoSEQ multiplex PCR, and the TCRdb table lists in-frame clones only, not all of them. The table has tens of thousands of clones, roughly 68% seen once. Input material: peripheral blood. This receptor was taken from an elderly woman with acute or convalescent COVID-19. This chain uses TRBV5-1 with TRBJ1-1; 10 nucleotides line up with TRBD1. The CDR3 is CASSLAGTGVNRMNTEAFF. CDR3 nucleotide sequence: TGCGCCAGCAGCTTGGCAGGGACAGGGGTCAATCGAATGAACACTGAAGCTTTCTTT. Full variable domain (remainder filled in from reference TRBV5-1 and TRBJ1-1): KAGVTQTPRYLIKTRGQQVTLSCSPISGHRSVSWYQQTPGQGLQFLFEYFSETQRNKGNFPGRFSGRQFSNSRSEMNVSTLELGDSALYLCASSLAGTGVNRMNTEAFFGQGTRLTVV.